What follows are 21 T cell receptor beta chains derived from one specimen sequenced in a study of T cell responses to AZD1222 COVID-19 vaccine (dated by TCRdb to the early 2020s). Receptor libraries were prepared by the immunoSEQ multiplex PCR assay. TCRdb took this table from immuneACCESS and kept in-frame rearrangements with V and J called. Such tables lack part of the clones; where checked against another copy, unresolved V genes explain under half of the gap, and the rest is unexplained. Counted in this sample were around 150,000 clones; 80% to 95% of them appeared once. In total, the top ten clones hold roughly 3.2% of the sample. Sample time point, as interpreted from the label and publication: about 28 days (+/-7) after the second vaccine dose. The sequencing used peripheral blood, collected 28 days after the second AZD1222 dose. These receptors originate from an adult who received the AZD1222 COVID-19 vaccine.

The rearrangement links TRBV7-9 to TRBJ1-2; possibly TRBD1 for D (6 bases). The CDR3 loop spans 12 amino acids. Germline V gene sequence: CDR1 SEHNR, CDR2 FQNEAQ (reference sequence). Trimming took 8 bases from V and 3 from J, leaving 10 bases between them. CDR3 nucleotides: TGTGCCAGCTCGACAGGTGACTATGGCTACACCTTC. The encoded protein is CASSTGDYGYTF.

V usage is TRBV6-6 and J usage is TRBJ1-1, with TRBD1 as a possible D gene (6 bases). V lost 5 bases and J 4 bases, leaving 14 bases between the germline ends. This CDR3 is 14 amino acids long. The V gene's germline CDR1 is MNHNY and CDR2 SVGAGI (reference sequence). The chain's CDR3 is CASSHGGPGTEAFF. The DNA for the CDR3 is TGTGCCAGCAGTCACGGGGGGCCGGGCACTGAAGCTTTCTTT.

The chain uses TRBV6-1 and TRBJ2-1; D is perhaps TRBD1 or TRBD2 (5 bases each). The CDR3 has 15 residues. V gave up 2 bases and J gave up 1 base, with 9 bases separating them. Germline values: CDR1 MNHNS, CDR2 SASEGT. In nucleotides, the CDR3 is TGTGCCAGCAGTGAACGAGGGGCGTCCTACAATGAGCAGTTCTTC. It encodes CASSERGASYNEQFF.

This clone was found a few times. The rearrangement uses TRBV9 and TRBJ1-6; D is possibly TRBD1 (5 bases). Germline V lookup: CDR1 SGDLS, CDR2 YYNGEE. V was cut by 1 base and J by 8 bases, with 16 bases left in between. The CDR3 is 16 residues long. CDR3 in DNA: TGTGCCAGCAGCGTATCCGGTGGGGGGGGTCATTCACCCCTCCACTTT. Translated: CASSVSGGGGHSPLHF.

V and J are TRBV9 and TRBJ2-2, with a weak D call TRBD1 (5 bases). The germline gives CDR1 SGDLS, CDR2 YYNGEE. Trimming left V 3 bases short and J 1 base short, with 16 bases between. CDR3 length: 17 amino acids. CDR3 bases: TGTGCCAGCAGCGCTCCAGGGATTGAGGTGAACACCGGGGAGCTGTTTTTT. It is translated as CASSAPGIEVNTGELFF.

The CDR3 DNA sequence: TGTGCCAGCAGCTCCTTACAGGGGAACACTGAAGCTTTCTTT. Encoded protein: CASSSLQGNTEAFF. The rearrangement uses TRBV3-1 (or the pseudogene TRBV3-2) and TRBJ1-1, with D possibly matching TRBD1 (6 bases). V lost 5 bases, J lost 1 base, and 11 bases lay in between. Germline CDR1 reads LGHDT; CDR2 reads YNNKEL (reference sequence). This CDR3 has 14 amino acids.

J is TRBJ2-7 and V is TRBV6-1; 7 positions match TRBD1. Germline V CDR1 and CDR2: MNHNS, SASEGT. V lost 1 base and J lost 4; bases outside the gene matches: 4. This CDR3 has 14 residues. CDR3 region: CASSEGPGGYEQYF. The CDR3 bases are TGTGCCAGCAGTGAAGGGCCAGGGGGTTACGAGCAGTACTTC.

This clone has a single count. For the CDR3, the DNA is TGCGCCAGCAGCCATTTCGGCGCAGGCAACTATGGCTACACCTTC. Amino acids: CASSHFGAGNYGYTF. The V gene is TRBV4-1, the J gene TRBJ1-2, with unresolved D. Germline CDR1 is MGHRA and CDR2 is YSYEKL. Trimming shortened V by 3 bases and J by 2 bases, and 13 bases separated the two germline ends. This CDR3 has 15 residues.

Only one count was recorded for this clone. The V call is TRBV6-5, the J call TRBJ2-7; the match to TRBD2 covers 8 bases. Trimming at V came to 7 bases and at J to 0 bases, leaving 5 bases not matched to a gene. Germline CDR1 and CDR2: MNHEY and SVGAGI. This CDR3 region has 14 residues. The CDR3, as DNA: TGTGCCAGCATGCAGGGACTAGGCTCCTACGAGCAGTACTTC. It yields the protein CASMQGLGSYEQYF.

The chain combines TRBV24-1 with TRBJ2-1; tentatively, D is TRBD1 (5 bases). CDR1 KGHDR and CDR2 SFDVKD come from the germline V gene. Between the trimmed V and J ends, which lost 4 bases and 2 bases, there was a span of 8 bases. CDR3 length equals 14 residues. Written as DNA, the CDR3 is TGTGCCACCAGTGAAGGGGCTACCTACAATGAGCAGTTCTTC. It codes for CATSEGATYNEQFF.

The gene calls are TRBV10-2 and TRBJ2-1; the D gene is possibly TRBD1 (7 bases). This CDR3 is built from 16 residues. V lost 4 bases to trimming and J lost 2 bases, with 15 bases between them. Germline V gives CDR1 WSHSY, CDR2 SAAADI. The CDR3 nucleotides are TGCGCCAGCAGTGGGCGGGACAGACAACCCTACAATGAGCAGTTCTTC. Translated: CASSGRDRQPYNEQFF.

This chain joins TRBV21-1 and TRBJ2-1; TRBD2 reflects the table's D call only, with no check against the DNA. TRBV21-1 is a pseudogene locus. The CDR3 has 18 residues. CDR3 protein: CASSKGSLRVFVILVQFF. The CDR3 DNA is TGTGCCAGCAGCAAAGGCTCCCTCCGAGTTTTCGTCATTTTGGTGCAGTTCTTC.

The chain joins TRBV6-1 to TRBJ1-1; D remains ambiguous. V lost 2 bases, J lost 4 bases, and 14 bases lay in between. This CDR3 is built from 15 residues. Germline V gene data show CDR1 as MNHNS and CDR2 as SASEGT. The CDR3 here is CASSEKTRRSTEAFF. The CDR3 DNA is TGTGCCAGCAGTGAAAAGACGAGAAGGAGCACTGAAGCTTTCTTT.

This clone was recorded once. The limits of the CDR3 on the DNA are not certain, so only TCRdb's listed CDR3 is given. The genes are TRBV27 and TRBJ2-3. In germline, CDR1 is MNHEY, CDR2 SMNVEV (reference sequence). The CDR3 is 12 amino acids in total, end residues counted. CDR3 sequence reads: CASSSSMDTQYF.

The chain uses TRBV20-1 and TRBJ2-1, with TRBD1 as a possible D gene (7 bases). V dropped 3 bases and J dropped 0 bases, with 12 bases sitting between them. Germline-derived CDR1 and CDR2 are DFQATT and SNEGSKA (reference sequence). The CDR3 consists of 15 residues. DNA of the CDR3: TGCAGTGCTAGTTCGCGGGACAGCTCCTACAATGAGCAGTTCTTC. Amino acid sequence: CSASSRDSSYNEQFF.

This chain uses TRBV14 with TRBJ2-1; D unresolved. V lost 0 bases to trimming and J lost 15 bases, with 15 bases between them. The CDR3 consists of 13 residues. CDR1 and CDR2 (germline): SGHDN, FVKESK. The CDR3, as DNA: TGTGCCAGCAGCCAAGATTTAGGGCCTGGGGTGTTCTTC. Translation: CASSQDLGPGVFF.

The CDR3 reads CASSPNLAQAGEAFF. CDR3 nucleotide sequence: TGTGCCAGCTCACCAAATTTGGCGCAGGCGGGCGAAGCTTTCTTT. The rearrangement joins TRBV18 to TRBJ1-1; no clear D. The CDR3 is 15 residues long. Germline V lookup: CDR1 KGHSH, CDR2 LQKENI. V was shortened by 2 bases and J by 8 bases, with 18 bases between the two germline ends. The full variable domain, with the rest looked up from reference TRBV18 and TRBJ1-1, is NAGVMQNPRHLVRRRGQEARLRCSPMKGHSHVYWYRQLPEEGLKFMVYLQKENIIDESGMPKERFSAEFPKEGPSILRIQQVVRGDSAAYFCASSPNLAQAGEAFFGQGTRLTVV.

This chain connects TRBV6-1 to TRBJ1-3; D is perhaps TRBD1 (6 bases). Trimming removed 3 bases at V and 0 bases at J, with 9 bases between. This CDR3 is 15 amino acids long. Germline values: CDR1 MNHNS, CDR2 SASEGT. The CDR3 DNA reads as TGTGCCAGCAGTGAGGGGGGCTTCTCTGGAAACACCATATATTTT. This sequence encodes CASSEGGFSGNTIYF.

The chain carries TRBV27 and TRBJ1-1; D is unresolved. The V and J ends lost 5 bases and 2 bases respectively, with 15 bases between them. CDR1 is MNHEY, CDR2 SMNVEV, per germline (reference sequence). The CDR3 extends over 15 amino acids. CDR3 bases: TGTGCCAGCAGTATTTATCTGGGAACCAACACTGAAGCTTTCTTT. The encoded protein is CASSIYLGTNTEAFF.

This chain joins TRBV7-2 and TRBJ1-2; TRBD1 agrees at 8 bases. Germline V lookup: CDR1 SGHTA, CDR2 FQGNSA. The junction had 14 bases not matched to a gene; V was cut back by 5 bases and J by 0 bases. The CDR3 contains 18 residues. The CDR3, as DNA: TGTGCCAGCAGCCCGGGGCGGGACAGGCGACGACCTAACTATGGCTACACCTTC. Residues: CASSPGRDRRRPNYGYTF. The full variable domain, its missing parts supplied by reference TRBV7-2 and TRBJ1-2, is GAGVSQSPSNKVTEKGKDVELRCDPISGHTALYWYRQSLGQGLEFLIYFQGNSAPDKSGLPSDRFSAERTGGSVSTLTIQRTQQEDSAVYLCASSPGRDRRRPNYGYTFGSGTRLTVV.

J is TRBJ1-3 and V is TRBV14; no reliable D call. The CDR3 length is 20 residues. Trimming shortened V by 4 bases and J by 0 bases, and 25 bases separated the two germline ends. CDR1 and CDR2 from the germline V gene are SGHDN and FVKESK. The chain's CDR3 is CASSPMDGLTFPFSGNTIYF. As DNA, the CDR3 is TGTGCCAGCAGCCCTATGGACGGCCTTACCTTTCCCTTCTCTGGAAACACCATATATTTT. The full variable domain, its missing parts supplied by reference TRBV14 and TRBJ1-3, is EAGVTQFPSHSVIEKGQTVTLRCDPISGHDNLYWYRRVMGKEIKFLLHFVKESKQDESGMPNNRFLAERTGGTYSTLKVQPAELEDSGVYFCASSPMDGLTFPFSGNTIYFGEGSWLTVV.